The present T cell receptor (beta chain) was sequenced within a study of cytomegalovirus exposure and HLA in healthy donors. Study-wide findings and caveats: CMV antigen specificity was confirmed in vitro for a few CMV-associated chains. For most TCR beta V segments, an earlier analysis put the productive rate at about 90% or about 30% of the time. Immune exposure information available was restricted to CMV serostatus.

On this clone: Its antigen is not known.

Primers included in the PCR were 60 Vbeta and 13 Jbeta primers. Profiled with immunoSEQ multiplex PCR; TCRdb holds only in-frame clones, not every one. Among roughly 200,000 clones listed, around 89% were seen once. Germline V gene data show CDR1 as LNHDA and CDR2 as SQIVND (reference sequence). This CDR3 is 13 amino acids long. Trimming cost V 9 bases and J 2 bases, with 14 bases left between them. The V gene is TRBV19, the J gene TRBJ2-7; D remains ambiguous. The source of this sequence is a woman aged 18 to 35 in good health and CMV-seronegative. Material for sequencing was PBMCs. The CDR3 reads CARESQSPYEQYF. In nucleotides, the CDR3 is TGTGCCAGAGAGTCTCAAAGCCCCTACGAGCAGTACTTC. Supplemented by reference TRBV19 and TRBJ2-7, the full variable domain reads DGGITQSPKYLFRKEGQNVTLSCEQNLNHDAMYWYRQDPGQGLRLIYYSQIVNDFQKGDIAEGYSVSREKKESFPLTVTSAQKNPTAFYLCARESQSPYEQYFGPGTRLTVT.